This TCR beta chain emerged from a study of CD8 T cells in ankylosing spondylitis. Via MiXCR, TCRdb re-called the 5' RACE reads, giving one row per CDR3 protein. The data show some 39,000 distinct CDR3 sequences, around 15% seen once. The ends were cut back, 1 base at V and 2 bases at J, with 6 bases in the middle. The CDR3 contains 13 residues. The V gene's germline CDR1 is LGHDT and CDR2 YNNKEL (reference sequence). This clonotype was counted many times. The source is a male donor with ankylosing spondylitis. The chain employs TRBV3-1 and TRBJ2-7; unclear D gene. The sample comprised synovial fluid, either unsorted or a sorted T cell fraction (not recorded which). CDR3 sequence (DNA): TGTGCCAGCAGCCAAGGACCAGCCTACGAGCAGTACTTC. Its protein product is CASSQGPAYEQYF.